Sequencing of this T cell receptor beta chain was carried out in a study of T-cell memory formation after mild COVID-19. Broader study findings: Clones contracting across day 15 to 85 had a balanced CD4/CD8 profile; later expanding clones leaned CD4+. The pre-infection memory compartment contained some responding clones, suggesting cross-reactive memory joined. Contracting CD4+ clones were located mainly in CM and EM, and CD8+ clones in EMRA.

This clonotype appeared many times. What it binds is not known. MiXCR, run by TCRdb on the 5' RACE reads, gives a single entry per CDR3 protein. Of 170,000 or so distinct CDR3 sequences detected, 20% to 25% appear once; the ten largest clones hold roughly 23%. This sequence originates from an adult woman who had mild COVID-19 (a few samples of this study predate the infection). Cell type and time point are not known. The specimen was PBMCs or a T cell subset sorted from them (not recorded which).

CDR3 region: CASSSVTSPADTQYF. The CDR3 nucleotides read TGTGCCAGCAGCTCCGTGACTAGCCCAGCAGATACGCAGTATTTT. The chain couples TRBV7-9 to TRBJ2-3, with 7 positions matching TRBD2. Trimming at V came to 4 bases and at J to 4 bases, leaving 8 bases not matched to a gene. Germline-derived CDR1 and CDR2 are SEHNR and FQNEAQ (reference sequence). The CDR3 length is 15 residues.